One T cell receptor beta chain is described in this entry. RNA amounts of roughly 0.5 to 1 ug underwent reverse transcription with random hexamers. TCRdb ran MiXCR on the immunoSEQ multiplex PCR reads and lists one entry per CDR3 protein. The sample lists about 190,000 distinct CDR3 sequences; just under 95% were seen once. The sample originates from a study of CD8 T cells in Susac syndrome. Germline lookup yields CDR1 DFQATT and CDR2 SNEGSKA (reference sequence). V was trimmed by 5 bases and J by 0 bases, leaving 14 bases between them. The CDR3 runs to 14 residues. This receptor was taken from a human donor with Susac syndrome. The chain is built from TRBV20-1 and TRBJ2-7; D not resolved. Sequencing was performed on CD8+ T cells from PBMCs. The CDR3, as DNA: TGCAGTGCTGACACTCTCTCTTCCTCCTACGAGCAGTACTTC. This codes for CSADTLSSSYEQYF.